The T cell receptor beta chain described here comes from a study of blood T cell repertoires in COVID-19. In the study's own analysis: Estimation of nucleated cell counts relied on the amplification of reference gene primers. Profiled with immunoSEQ multiplex PCR; TCRdb holds only in-frame clones, not every one. The DNA was the basis for D and trimming; V, J and clone size are from that table. This table holds 100,000 or so clones, roughly 88% found once. This CDR3 region has 15 residues. Germline trimming cut 3 bases from V and 3 bases from J; bases unmatched to any gene: 7. The germline gives CDR1 LGHDT, CDR2 YNNKEL (reference sequence).

The sample was peripheral blood. The V gene is TRBV3-1 (or the pseudogene TRBV3-2), the J gene TRBJ1-2, with TRBD1 matching over 7 bases. The source is a man aged 55 to 70 with acute or convalescent COVID-19. The CDR3 DNA reads TGTGCCAGCAGCCACCGACAGGGAGAGTACTATGGCTACACCTTC. Translating it yields CASSHRQGEYYGYTF.